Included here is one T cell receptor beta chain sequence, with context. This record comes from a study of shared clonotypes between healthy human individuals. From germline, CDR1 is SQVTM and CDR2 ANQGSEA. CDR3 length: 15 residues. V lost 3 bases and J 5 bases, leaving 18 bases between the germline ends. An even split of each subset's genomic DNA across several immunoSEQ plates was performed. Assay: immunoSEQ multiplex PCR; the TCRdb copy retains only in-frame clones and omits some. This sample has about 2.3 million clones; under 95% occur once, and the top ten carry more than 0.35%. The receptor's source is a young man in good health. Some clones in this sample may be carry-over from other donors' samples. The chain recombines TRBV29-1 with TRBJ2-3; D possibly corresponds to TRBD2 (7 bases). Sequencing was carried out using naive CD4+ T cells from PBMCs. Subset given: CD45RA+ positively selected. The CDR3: CSVEANWGGRDTQYF. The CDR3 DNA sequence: TGCAGCGTTGAGGCTAATTGGGGGGGCAGAGATACGCAGTATTTT.